A single T cell receptor beta chain is shown here with its context. Its matching antigen is unknown. This specimen belongs to a study of cytomegalovirus exposure and HLA in healthy donors. Study-level findings and limits: CMV serostatus stood as the only immune exposure information on hand.

The PCR used 60 Vbeta and 13 Jbeta primers. Profiling relied on immunoSEQ multiplex PCR, and the TCRdb table lists in-frame clones only, not all of them. This sample has 150,000 to 200,000 clones, with 75% to 90% found just once. CDR1 is SGDLS and CDR2 is YYNGEE in the germline V gene. J was trimmed by 10 bases and V by 0 bases; bases with no gene match: 4. The CDR3 has 14 amino acids. Sequencing used PBMCs. The V and J genes are TRBV9 and TRBJ1-6, with 7 positions matching TRBD1. The origin of this receptor is a male donor in good health and CMV-seronegative. CDR3 protein: CASSVGGGWSPLHF. The CDR3 nucleotides read TGTGCCAGCAGCGTAGGAGGGGGCTGGTCACCCCTCCACTTT.